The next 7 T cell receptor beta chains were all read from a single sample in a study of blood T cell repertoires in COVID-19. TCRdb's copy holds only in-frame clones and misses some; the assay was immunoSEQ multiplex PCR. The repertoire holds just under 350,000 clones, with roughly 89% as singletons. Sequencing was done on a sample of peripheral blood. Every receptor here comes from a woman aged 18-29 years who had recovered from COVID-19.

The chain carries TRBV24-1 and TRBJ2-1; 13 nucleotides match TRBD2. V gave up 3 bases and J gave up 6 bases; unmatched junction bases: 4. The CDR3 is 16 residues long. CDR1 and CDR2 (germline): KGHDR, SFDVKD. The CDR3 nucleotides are TGTGCCACCAGTGATCCCGGGACTAGCGGGATCAATGAGCAGTTCTTC. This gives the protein CATSDPGTSGINEQFF.

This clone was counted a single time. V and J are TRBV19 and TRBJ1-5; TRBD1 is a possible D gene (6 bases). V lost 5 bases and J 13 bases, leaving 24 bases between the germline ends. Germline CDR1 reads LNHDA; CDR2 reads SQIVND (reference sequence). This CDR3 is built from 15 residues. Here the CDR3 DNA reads TGTGCCAGTAGTCTCCCCGGGACATATCTTAATTCGCAGCATTTT. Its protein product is CASSLPGTYLNSQHF.

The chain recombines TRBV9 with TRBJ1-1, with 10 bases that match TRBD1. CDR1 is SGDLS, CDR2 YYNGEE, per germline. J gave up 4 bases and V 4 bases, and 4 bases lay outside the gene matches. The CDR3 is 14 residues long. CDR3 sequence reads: CASSTRTGGTEAFF. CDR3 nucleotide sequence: TGTGCCAGCAGCACTCGGACAGGGGGCACTGAAGCTTTCTTT.

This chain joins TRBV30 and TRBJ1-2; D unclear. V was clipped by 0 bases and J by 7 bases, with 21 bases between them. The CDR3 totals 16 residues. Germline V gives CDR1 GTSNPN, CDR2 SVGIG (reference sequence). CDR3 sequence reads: CAWSVRWPRGYSGYTF. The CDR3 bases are TGTGCCTGGAGTGTACGGTGGCCCCGGGGATACTCTGGCTACACCTTC.

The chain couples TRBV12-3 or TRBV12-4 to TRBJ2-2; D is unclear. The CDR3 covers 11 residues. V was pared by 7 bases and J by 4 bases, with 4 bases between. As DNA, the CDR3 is TGTGCCAGCACTATCACCGGGGAGCTGTTTTTT. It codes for CASTITGELFF.

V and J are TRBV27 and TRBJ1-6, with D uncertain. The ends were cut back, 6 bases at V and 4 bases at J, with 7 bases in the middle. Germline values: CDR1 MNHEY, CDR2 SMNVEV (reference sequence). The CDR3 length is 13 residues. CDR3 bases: TGTGCCAGCAGCCCCGGGTATAATTCACCCCTCCACTTT. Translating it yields CASSPGYNSPLHF.

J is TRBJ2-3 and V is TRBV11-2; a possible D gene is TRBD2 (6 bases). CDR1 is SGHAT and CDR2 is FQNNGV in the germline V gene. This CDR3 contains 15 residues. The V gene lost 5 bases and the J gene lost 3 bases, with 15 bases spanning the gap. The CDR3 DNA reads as TGTGCCAGCAGCGGGGGAGGAGGGAGGACAGATACGCAGTATTTT. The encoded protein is CASSGGGGRTDTQYF.